Listed below are T cell receptor beta chains from one sample, sequenced in a study of blood T cell repertoires in COVID-19. Method: immunoSEQ multiplex PCR; TCRdb's copy keeps in-frame clones and lacks some. The sample contains some 120,000 clones, roughly 83% of which appear only once. Sequencing used peripheral blood. The receptors were gathered from a woman in her 70s with acute or convalescent COVID-19. The CDR3 runs from the conserved cysteine through the conserved F or W. The D gene is left open where the match is weak. Clone size is shown for a subset of rows, as once, few, many or a class of expanded clone.

>-|TRBV4-2|TRBD1|TRBJ2-5
TGTGCCAGCAGCGTCCTTCGGACAGGGGTAGAGACCCAGTACTTC
CASSVLRTGVETQYF
>-|TRBV4-2|-|TRBJ1-3
TGTGCCAGCAGCCAAGAGGGGGGCTCTGGAAACACCATATATTTT
CASSQEGGSGNTIYF
>-|TRBV18|-|TRBJ1-6
TGTGCCAGCTCAAAAGCTGGGGAAGGCCTAGCAACCCTCCACTTT
CASSKAGEGLATLHF
>-|TRBV29-1|-|TRBJ2-2
TGCAGCTATCGCCTCGGGGGCACCGGGGAGCTGTTTTTT
CSYRLGGTGELFF
>-|TRBV4-2|-|TRBJ2-1
TGTGCCAGCAGCCAAGATCCCAGGGACAATGAGCAGTTCTTC
CASSQDPRDNEQFF
>few|TRBV15|-|TRBJ1-1
TGTGCCACCAGCAGTTTTCAGGGAGGGACTGAAGCTTTCTTT
CATSSFQGGTEAFF
>-|TRBV5-5|-|TRBJ1-1
TGTGCCAGCAGCTTCAAATTGAACACTGAAGCTTTCTTT
CASSFKLNTEAFF
>-|TRBV7-9|-|TRBJ2-7
TGTGCCAGCAGCATTCACGGGAACCCCTACGAGCAGTACTTC
CASSIHGNPYEQYF
>-|TRBV6-6|-|TRBJ1-4
TGTGCCAGCAGTTACGCACAGGGTGAAAAACTGTTTTTT
CASSYAQGEKLFF
>-|TRBV28|-|TRBJ2-1
TGTGCCAGCCAACAGGGTCGGAATGAGCAGTTCTTC
CASQQGRNEQFF
>-|TRBV19|-|TRBJ2-6
TGTGCCAGTAGTCCGCGTGGAGGTTCCTCTGGGGCCAACGTCCTGACTTTC
CASSPRGGSSGANVLTF
>-|TRBV7-9|-|TRBJ1-1
TGTGCCAGCAGCCCCCCCATTGGCAGGGCGGATAGGAAAGCTTTCTTT
CASSPPIGRADRKAFF
>-|TRBV7-3|TRBD2|TRBJ2-5
TGTGCCAGCAGCCCAAACCGAGCGGGGGAGACCCAGTACTTC
CASSPNRAGETQYF
>once|TRBV9|-|TRBJ1-2
TGTGCCAGCAGCGTTAGTGACAGGCCCCAACTCTATGGCTACACCTTC
CASSVSDRPQLYGYTF
>once|TRBV5-4|TRBD2|TRBJ2-1
TGTGCCAGCAGCCCCACTAGCGGGAATGAGCAGTTCTTC
CASSPTSGNEQFF
>-|TRBV5-1|TRBD1|TRBJ1-2
TGCGCCAGCAGCTTGGGGGGACAGGGAGATCCTGGCTACACCTTC
CASSLGGQGDPGYTF
>-|TRBV25-1|TRBD1|TRBJ1-2
TGTGCCAGCAGTGGAACAGGGGTGGGCTACACCTTC
CASSGTGVGYTF
>-|TRBV27|-|TRBJ2-7
TGTGCCAGCAGTTCATCCGACAGATACGAGCAGTACTTC
CASSSSDRYEQYF
>-|TRBV5-1|TRBD2|TRBJ2-5
TGCGCCAGCAGCTCGGGACTAGCGGGCTTATCGGAGACCCAGTACTTC
CASSSGLAGLSETQYF
>-|TRBV5-5|TRBD1|TRBJ2-1
TGTGCCAGCAGCTCGGACAGGGGGCTCGTTAGTGAGCAGTTCTTC
CASSSDRGLVSEQFF
>many|TRBV9|-|TRBJ2-1
TGTGCCAGCAGCGTAGTGGCTAGCGAAATGAATGAGCAGTTCTTC
CASSVVASEMNEQFF
>-|TRBV25-1|-|TRBJ2-1
TGTGCCAGCAGTGAAAGCGTTCGCGGCGAGCAGTTCTTC
CASSESVRGEQFF
>-|TRBV18|TRBD1|TRBJ2-3
TGTGCCAGCTCACCACCCCGGACAGGGGGCGCGGTAGATACGCAGTATTTT
CASSPPRTGGAVDTQYF